This T cell receptor (beta chain) was sequenced for a study of shared clonotypes between healthy human individuals. Study context: A couple of female and three male donors aged 18 to 49 were enrolled. Study-level findings and limits: When compared with the clonotypes that were shared by all four sorted-subset donors, the non-shared clonotypes turned out to have lower generation probabilities. Memory subsets generally showed lower estimated richness than naive subsets.

In regard to this clone: As yet, its antigen is unknown.

The repertoire was sequenced with immunoSEQ multiplex PCR; TCRdb's copy has only in-frame clones and lacks some. Here the sample spans millions of clones, more than 85% being singletons. There are 15 residues in the CDR3. V lost 1 base and J lost 5; bases outside the gene matches: 4. Germline CDR1 SGHTA, CDR2 FQGNSA. The authors divided CD4+ cells into CD45RA+ naive and CD45RA-negative memory subsets. What was sequenced was naive CD4+ T cells from PBMCs. Sample subset: CD45RA+ positively selected. The chain employs TRBV7-2 and TRBJ2-1, with 8 bases aligning to TRBD2. This clonotype was sampled from a man between 18 and 35 years old in good health. Some clones in this sample may be carry-over from other donors' samples. CDR3 region: CASSLVRLAHNEQFF. In DNA, the CDR3 is TGTGCCAGCAGCTTAGTACGACTAGCGCACAATGAGCAGTTCTTC. Full variable domain (outside the CDR3, taken from reference TRBV7-2 and TRBJ2-1): GAGVSQSPSNKVTEKGKDVELRCDPISGHTALYWYRQSLGQGLEFLIYFQGNSAPDKSGLPSDRFSAERTGGSVSTLTIQRTQQEDSAVYLCASSLVRLAHNEQFFGPGTRLTVL.